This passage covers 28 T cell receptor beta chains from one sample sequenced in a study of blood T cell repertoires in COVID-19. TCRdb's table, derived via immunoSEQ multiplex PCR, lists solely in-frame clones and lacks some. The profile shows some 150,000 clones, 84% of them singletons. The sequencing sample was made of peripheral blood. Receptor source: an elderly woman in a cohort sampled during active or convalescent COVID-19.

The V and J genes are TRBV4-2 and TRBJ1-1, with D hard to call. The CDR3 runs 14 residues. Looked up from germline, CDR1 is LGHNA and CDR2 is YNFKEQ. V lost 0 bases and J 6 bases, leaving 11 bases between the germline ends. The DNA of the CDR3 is TGTGCCAGCAGCCAAGAGAGTCGAGTGGCTGAAGCTTTCTTT. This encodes CASSQESRVAEAFF.

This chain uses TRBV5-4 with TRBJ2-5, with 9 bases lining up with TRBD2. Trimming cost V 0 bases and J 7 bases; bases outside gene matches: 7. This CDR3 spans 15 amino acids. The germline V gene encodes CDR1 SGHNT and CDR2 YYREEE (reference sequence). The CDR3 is CASSLAAGGQGTQYF. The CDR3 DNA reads TGTGCCAGCAGCTTGGCAGCGGGGGGCCAGGGGACCCAGTACTTC.

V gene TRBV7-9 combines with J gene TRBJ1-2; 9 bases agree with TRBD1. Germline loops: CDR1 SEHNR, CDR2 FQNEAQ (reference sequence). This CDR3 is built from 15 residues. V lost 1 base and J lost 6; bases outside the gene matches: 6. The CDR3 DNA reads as TGTGCCAGCAGCTTAGTTCGGGACAGGGTGAATGGCTACACCTTC. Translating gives CASSLVRDRVNGYTF.

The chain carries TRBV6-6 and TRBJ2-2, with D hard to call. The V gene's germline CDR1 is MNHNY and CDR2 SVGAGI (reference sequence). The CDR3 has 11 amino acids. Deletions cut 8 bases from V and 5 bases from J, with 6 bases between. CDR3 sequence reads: CASGHTGELFF. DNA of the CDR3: TGTGCCAGCGGGCATACCGGGGAGCTGTTTTTT.

The CDR3 spells CASSLRDSMNTEAFF. CDR3 nucleotide sequence: TGTGCCAGCAGCCTCCGGGACAGCATGAACACTGAAGCTTTCTTT. This rearrangement joins TRBV9 to TRBJ1-1; 7 bases fit TRBD1. From germline, CDR1 is SGDLS and CDR2 YYNGEE. The CDR3 sequence is 15 residues long. The V gene end was trimmed by 4 bases and the J gene end by 0 bases; junction bases not matched to a gene: 6.

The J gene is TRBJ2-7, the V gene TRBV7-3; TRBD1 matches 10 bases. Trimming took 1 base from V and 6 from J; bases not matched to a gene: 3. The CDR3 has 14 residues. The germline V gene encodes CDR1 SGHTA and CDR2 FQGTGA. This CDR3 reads CASSLMTGGSEQYF. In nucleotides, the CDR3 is TGTGCCAGCAGCTTAATGACAGGGGGCAGCGAGCAGTACTTC.

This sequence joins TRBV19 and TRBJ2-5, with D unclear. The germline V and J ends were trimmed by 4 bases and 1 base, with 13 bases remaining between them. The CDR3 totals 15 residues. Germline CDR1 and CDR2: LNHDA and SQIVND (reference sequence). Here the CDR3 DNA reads TGTGCCAGTAGTACGAGACTCAAATCCCAAGAGACCCAGTACTTC. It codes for CASSTRLKSQETQYF.

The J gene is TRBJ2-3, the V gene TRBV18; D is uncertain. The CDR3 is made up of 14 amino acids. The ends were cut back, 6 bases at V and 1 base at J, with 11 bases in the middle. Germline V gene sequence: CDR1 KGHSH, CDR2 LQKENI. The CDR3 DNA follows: TGTGCCAGCTCCCACGAGCCCGGCACAGATACGCAGTATTTT. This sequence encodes CASSHEPGTDTQYF.

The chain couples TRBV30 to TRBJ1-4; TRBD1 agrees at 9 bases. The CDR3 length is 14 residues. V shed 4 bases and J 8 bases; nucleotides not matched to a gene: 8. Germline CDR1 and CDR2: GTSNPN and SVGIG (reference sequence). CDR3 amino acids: CAWTRDRVGEKLFF. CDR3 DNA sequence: TGTGCCTGGACCCGGGACAGGGTAGGGGAAAAACTGTTTTTT. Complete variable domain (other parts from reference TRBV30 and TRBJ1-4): SQTIHQWPATLVQPVGSPLSLECTVEGTSNPNLYWYRQAAGRGLQLLFYSVGIGQISSEVPQNLSASRPQDRQFILSSKKLLLSDSGFYLCAWTRDRVGEKLFFGSGTQLSVL.

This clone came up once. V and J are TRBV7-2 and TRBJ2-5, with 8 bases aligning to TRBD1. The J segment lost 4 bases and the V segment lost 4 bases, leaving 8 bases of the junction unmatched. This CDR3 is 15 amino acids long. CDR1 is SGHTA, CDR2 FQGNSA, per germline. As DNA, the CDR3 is TGTGCCAGCAGCTCCAGGGGGCAGGTGGTAGAGACCCAGTACTTC. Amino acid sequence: CASSSRGQVVETQYF.

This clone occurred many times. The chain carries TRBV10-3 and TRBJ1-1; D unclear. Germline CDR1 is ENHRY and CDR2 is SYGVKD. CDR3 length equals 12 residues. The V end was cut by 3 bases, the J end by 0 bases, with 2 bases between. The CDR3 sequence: CAISDMNTEAFF. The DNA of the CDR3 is TGTGCCATCAGTGACATGAACACTGAAGCTTTCTTT.

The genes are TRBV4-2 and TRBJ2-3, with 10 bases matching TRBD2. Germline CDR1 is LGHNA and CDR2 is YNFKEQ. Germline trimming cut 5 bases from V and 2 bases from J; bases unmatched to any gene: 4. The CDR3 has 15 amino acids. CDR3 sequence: CASSKTSGYTDTQYF. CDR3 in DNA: TGTGCCAGCAGCAAGACTAGCGGGTACACAGATACGCAGTATTTT.

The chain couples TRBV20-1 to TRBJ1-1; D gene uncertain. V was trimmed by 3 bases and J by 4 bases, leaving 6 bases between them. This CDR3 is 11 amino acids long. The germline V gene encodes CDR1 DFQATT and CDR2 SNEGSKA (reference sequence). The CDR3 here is CSASSPTEAFF. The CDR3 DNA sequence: TGCAGTGCTAGTTCTCCCACTGAAGCTTTCTTT.

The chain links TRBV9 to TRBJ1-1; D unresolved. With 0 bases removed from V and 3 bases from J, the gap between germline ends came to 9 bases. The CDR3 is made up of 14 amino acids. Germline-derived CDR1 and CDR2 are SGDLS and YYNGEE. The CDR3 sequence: CASSVEPLDTEAFF. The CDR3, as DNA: TGTGCCAGCAGCGTAGAGCCCCTTGACACTGAAGCTTTCTTT. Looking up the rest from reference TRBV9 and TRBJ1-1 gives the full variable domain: DSGVTQTPKHLITATGQRVTLRCSPRSGDLSVYWYQQSLDQGLQFLIQYYNGEERAKGNILERFSAQQFPDLHSELNLSSLELGDSALYFCASSVEPLDTEAFFGQGTRLTVV.

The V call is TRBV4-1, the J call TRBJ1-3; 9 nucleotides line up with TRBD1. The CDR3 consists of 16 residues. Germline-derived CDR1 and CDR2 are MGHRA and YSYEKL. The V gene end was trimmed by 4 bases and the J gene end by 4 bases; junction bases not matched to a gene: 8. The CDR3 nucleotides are TGCGCCAGCAGCCGCCAACAGGGGGCGCCCGGAAACACCATATATTTT. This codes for CASSRQQGAPGNTIYF.

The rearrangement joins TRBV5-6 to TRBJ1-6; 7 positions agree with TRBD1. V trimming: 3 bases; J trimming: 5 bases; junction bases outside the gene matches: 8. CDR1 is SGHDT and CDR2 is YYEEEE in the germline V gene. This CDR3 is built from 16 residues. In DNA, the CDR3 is TGTGCCAGCAGCTCGTACGGGACAGAGCATAATTCACCCCTCCACTTT. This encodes CASSSYGTEHNSPLHF.

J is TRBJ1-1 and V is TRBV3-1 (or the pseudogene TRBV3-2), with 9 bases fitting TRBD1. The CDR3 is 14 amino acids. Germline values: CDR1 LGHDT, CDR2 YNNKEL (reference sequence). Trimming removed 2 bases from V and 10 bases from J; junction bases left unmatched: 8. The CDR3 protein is CASSQRTGERGAFF. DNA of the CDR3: TGTGCCAGCAGCCAAAGGACAGGGGAGAGGGGAGCTTTCTTT.

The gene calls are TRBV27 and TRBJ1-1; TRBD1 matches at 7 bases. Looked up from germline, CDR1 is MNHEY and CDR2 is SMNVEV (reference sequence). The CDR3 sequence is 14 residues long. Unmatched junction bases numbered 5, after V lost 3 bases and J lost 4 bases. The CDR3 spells CASSFTGAVTEAFF. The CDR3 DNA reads TGTGCCAGCAGTTTCACAGGGGCCGTCACTGAAGCTTTCTTT.

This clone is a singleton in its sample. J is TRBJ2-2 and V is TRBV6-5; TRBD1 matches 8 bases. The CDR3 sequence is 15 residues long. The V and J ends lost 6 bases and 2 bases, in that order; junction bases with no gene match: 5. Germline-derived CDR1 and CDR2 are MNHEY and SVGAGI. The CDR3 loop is CASSRDRRNTGELFF. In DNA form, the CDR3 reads TGTGCCAGCAGCCGGGACAGGAGAAACACCGGGGAGCTGTTTTTT.

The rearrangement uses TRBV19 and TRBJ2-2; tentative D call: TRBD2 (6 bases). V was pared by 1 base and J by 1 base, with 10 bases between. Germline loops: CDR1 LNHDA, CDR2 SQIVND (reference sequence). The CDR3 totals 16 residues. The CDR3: CASSIVGGMNTGELFF. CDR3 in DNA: TGTGCCAGTAGTATAGTTGGCGGGATGAACACCGGGGAGCTGTTTTTT.

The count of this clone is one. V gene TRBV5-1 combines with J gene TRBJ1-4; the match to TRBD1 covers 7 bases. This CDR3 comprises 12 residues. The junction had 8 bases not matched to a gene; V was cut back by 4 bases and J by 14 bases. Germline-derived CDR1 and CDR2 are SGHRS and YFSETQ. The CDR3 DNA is TGCGCCAGCAGCCCTGACAGGGTGGGGCTGTTTTTT. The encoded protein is CASSPDRVGLFF.

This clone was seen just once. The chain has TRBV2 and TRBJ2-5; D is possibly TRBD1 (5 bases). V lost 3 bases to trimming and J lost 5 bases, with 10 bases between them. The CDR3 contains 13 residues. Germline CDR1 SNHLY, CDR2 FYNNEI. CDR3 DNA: TGTGCCAGCAGTGAGGGCAGGGCGGAGACCCAGTACTTC. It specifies CASSEGRAETQYF.

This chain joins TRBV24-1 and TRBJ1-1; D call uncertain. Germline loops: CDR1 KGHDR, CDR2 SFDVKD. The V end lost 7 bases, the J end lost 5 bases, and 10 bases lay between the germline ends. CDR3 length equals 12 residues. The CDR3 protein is CATRGRGTEAFF. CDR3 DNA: TGTGCCACCAGAGGGCGGGGAACTGAAGCTTTCTTT.

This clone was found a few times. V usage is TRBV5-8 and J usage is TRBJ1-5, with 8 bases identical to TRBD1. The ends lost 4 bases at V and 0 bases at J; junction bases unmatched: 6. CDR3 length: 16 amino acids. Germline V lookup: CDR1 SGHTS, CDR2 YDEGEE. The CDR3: CASSTHRGTSNQPQHF. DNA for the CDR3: TGTGCCAGCAGCACACACAGGGGGACTAGCAATCAGCCCCAGCATTTT.

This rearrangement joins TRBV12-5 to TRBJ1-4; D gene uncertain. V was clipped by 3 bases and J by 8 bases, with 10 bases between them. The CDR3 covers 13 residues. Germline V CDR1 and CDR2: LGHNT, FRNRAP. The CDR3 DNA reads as TGTGCTAGTGGTTTCGAGGTTTCGGAAAAACTGTTTTTT. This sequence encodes CASGFEVSEKLFF. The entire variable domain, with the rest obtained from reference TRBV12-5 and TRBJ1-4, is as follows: DARVTQTPRHKVTEMGQEVTMRCQPILGHNTVFWYRQTMMQGLELLAYFRNRAPLDDSGMPKDRFSAEMPDATLATLKIQPSEPRDSAVYFCASGFEVSEKLFFGSGTQLSVL.

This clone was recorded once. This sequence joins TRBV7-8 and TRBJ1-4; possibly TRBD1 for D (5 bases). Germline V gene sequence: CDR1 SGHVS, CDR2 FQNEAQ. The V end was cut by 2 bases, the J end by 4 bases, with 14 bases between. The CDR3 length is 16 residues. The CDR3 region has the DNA TGTGCCAGCAGCTTAAGGAGACAGACCTATAATGAAAAACTGTTTTTT. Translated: CASSLRRQTYNEKLFF.

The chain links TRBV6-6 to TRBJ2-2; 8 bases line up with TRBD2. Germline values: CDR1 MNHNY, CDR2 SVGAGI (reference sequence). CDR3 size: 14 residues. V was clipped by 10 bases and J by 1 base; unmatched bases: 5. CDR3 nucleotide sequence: TGTGCCATCGGGCTAGCGGGGAACACCGGGGAGCTGTTTTTT. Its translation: CAIGLAGNTGELFF.

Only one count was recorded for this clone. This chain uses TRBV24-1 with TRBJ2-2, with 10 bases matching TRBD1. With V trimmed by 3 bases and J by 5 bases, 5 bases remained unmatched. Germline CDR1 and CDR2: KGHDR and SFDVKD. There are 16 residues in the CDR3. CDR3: CATSDPGTGATGELFF. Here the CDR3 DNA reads TGTGCCACCAGTGATCCCGGGACAGGGGCGACCGGGGAGCTGTTTTTT.